The rows below give T cell receptor beta chains drawn from one sample of a study of beta chain features in type 1 diabetes. Assay used: immunoSEQ multiplex PCR; TCRdb lists only in-frame clones, some missing. Counted here are around 500,000 clones, more than 9.5% occurring once; the ten biggest clones make up about 0.042%. The source material was naive CD4+ T cells from blood. These receptor sequences come from a woman younger than 35 in good health. Each CDR3 is given with its conserved first and last residue. The D gene is left open where the match is weak. Where a row states a size, it is once, few, many or the class of an expanded clone; other rows omit it.

j_call clone_size v_call d_call cdr3_aa cdr3_nt
TRBJ2-5 . TRBV10-3 TRBD2 CATAGAGGNRETQYF TGTGCCACCGCAGGGGCGGGAGGCAATCGAGAGACCCAGTACTTC
TRBJ2-1 few TRBV6-5 TRBD1 CARTGVAEQFF TGTGCCAGAACAGGGGTGGCTGAGCAGTTCTTC
TRBJ2-2 few TRBV4-2 . CASSQNTGSSTGELFF TGTGCCAGCAGCCAAAACACAGGGAGCAGCACCGGGGAGCTGTTTTTT
TRBJ2-7 . TRBV19 . CASSMGLLYEQYF TGTGCCAGTAGTATGGGACTGCTCTACGAGCAGTACTTC
TRBJ2-7 . TRBV7-2 . CASSFSPHEQYF TGTGCCAGCAGCTTCTCGCCCCACGAGCAGTACTTC
TRBJ2-5 few TRBV7-2 . CASHRANQETQYF TGTGCCAGCCACCGAGCGAACCAAGAGACCCAGTACTTC
TRBJ2-5 . TRBV7-2 TRBD2 CASSGGRGETQYF TGTGCCAGCAGCGGAGGGAGGGGAGAGACCCAGTACTTC
TRBJ1-1 . TRBV7-9 . CASSSQGANTEAFF TGTGCCAGCAGCTCACAGGGAGCGAACACTGAAGCTTTCTTT
TRBJ2-1 few TRBV4-1 . CASSHPPFFNEQFF TGCGCCAGCAGCCATCCTCCATTCTTCAATGAGCAGTTCTTC
TRBJ1-6 . TRBV5-4 TRBD1 CASRYDRGQNSPLHF TGTGCCAGCAGATACGACAGGGGGCAAAATTCACCCCTCCACTTT
TRBJ1-2 few TRBV7-8 . CASSQKATGIYGYTF TGTGCCAGCAGCCAAAAAGCTACTGGGATCTATGGCTACACCTTC
TRBJ2-7 . TRBV27 . CASSFQPGGIAEQYF TGTGCCAGCAGTTTTCAACCCGGAGGCATCGCCGAGCAGTACTTC
TRBJ1-4 few TRBV7-9 . CASSRAGTINEKLFF TGTGCCAGCAGCCGCGCCGGCACGATTAATGAAAAACTGTTTTTT
TRBJ2-1 few TRBV2 . CASSVKGDSTYNEQFF TGTGCCAGCAGTGTGAAAGGTGACTCAACCTACAATGAGCAGTTCTTC
TRBJ2-2 . TRBV7-2 . CASSLESNLPGELFF TGTGCCAGCAGCTTAGAGTCCAACCTCCCCGGGGAGCTGTTTTTT
TRBJ2-1 . TRBV4-1 . CASSQAGTKAWSSYNEQFF TGCGCCAGCAGCCAGGCCGGGACAAAAGCCTGGAGCTCCTACAATGAGCAGTTCTTC
TRBJ2-1 few TRBV30 TRBD1 CARDRANEQFF TGTGCCAGGGACAGGGCCAATGAGCAGTTCTTC
TRBJ2-2 few TRBV5-4 . CASSLVGVENTGELFF TGTGCCAGCAGCTTGGTGGGAGTTGAGAACACCGGGGAGCTGTTTTTT
TRBJ2-5 . TRBV11-1 . CASSLTETQYF TGTGCCAGCAGCTTGACGGAGACCCAGTACTTC
TRBJ1-1 . TRBV29-1 . CSVSLFEFEAFF TGCAGCGTAAGTCTTTTCGAATTCGAAGCTTTCTTT
TRBJ1-2 . TRBV27 . CASSLSIRDRGYTF TGTGCCAGCAGTTTATCGATCCGGGACCGGGGCTACACCTTC
TRBJ2-2 few TRBV5-7 . CASTAMPCRDTGELFF TGTGCCAGCACCGCTATGCCCTGTCGGGACACCGGGGAGCTGTTTTTT
TRBJ2-1 few TRBV2 . CASSEEGISVNEQFF TGTGCCAGCAGTGAAGAGGGGATTAGTGTAAATGAGCAGTTCTTC
TRBJ2-5 few TRBV5-1 . CASMGNLGETQYF TGCGCCAGCATGGGGAACCTCGGGGAGACCCAGTACTTC
TRBJ2-3 . TRBV29-1 TRBD2 CSGGLAGGGTDTQYF TGCAGCGGTGGACTAGCGGGGGGCGGCACAGATACGCAGTATTTT
TRBJ2-1 few TRBV9 . CASSVAQPLHYNEQFF TGTGCCAGCAGCGTAGCCCAACCACTACACTACAATGAGCAGTTCTTC
TRBJ2-1 . TRBV14 TRBD2 CASSLLVAGVGEQFF TGTGCCAGCAGCCTCCTGGTAGCGGGAGTCGGTGAGCAGTTCTTC
TRBJ1-4 . TRBV19 . CASRVRAADKLFF TGTGCCAGCCGGGTTCGGGCCGCTGATAAACTGTTTTTT
TRBJ2-5 . TRBV15 TRBD2 CATSKGLAGAPETQYF TGTGCCACCAGCAAAGGACTAGCGGGAGCTCCGGAGACCCAGTACTTC
TRBJ1-6 . TRBV4-1 . CASSHLGSPLHF TGCGCCAGCAGTCATTTAGGTTCACCCCTCCACTTT
TRBJ2-7 few TRBV30 . CAWSQQSYEQYF TGTGCCTGGAGTCAACAGTCCTACGAGCAGTACTTC
TRBJ2-7 few TRBV7-9 . CASSLGGGSYEQYF TGTGCCAGCAGCTTAGGAGGGGGTTCCTACGAGCAGTACTTC
TRBJ1-2 . TRBV20-1 . CSASVKYGYTF TGCAGTGCTAGCGTAAAGTATGGCTACACCTTC
TRBJ2-3 . TRBV7-8 . CASRQHRTTKTTDTQYF TGTGCCAGCAGACAGCACAGGACGACCAAGACTACAGATACGCAGTATTTT
TRBJ2-3 few TRBV9 . CASSVRQSTDTQYF TGTGCCAGCAGCGTCAGACAGAGCACAGATACGCAGTATTTT
TRBJ1-4 few TRBV6-5 . CASSRSDEKLFF TGTGCCAGCAGCAGGTCGGATGAAAAACTGTTTTTT
TRBJ1-1 few TRBV30 . CAWTTYLRGVFEAFF TGTGCCTGGACGACTTATCTGAGAGGGGTTTTTGAAGCTTTCTTT
TRBJ2-3 few TRBV7-2 TRBD1 CASSSRDRITDTQYF TGTGCCAGCAGCTCTAGGGACAGGATCACAGATACGCAGTATTTT
TRBJ1-6 . TRBV27 . CASSSLGFNSPLHF TGTGCCAGCAGTTCGTTGGGGTTTAATTCACCCCTCCACTTT
TRBJ2-2 . TRBV14 . CASSHRVKPGELFF TGTGCCAGCAGCCACAGGGTAAAGCCCGGGGAGCTGTTTTTT
TRBJ1-6 . TRBV5-6 . CASSFGLNSPLHF TGTGCCAGCAGCTTCGGACTAAATTCACCCCTCCACTTT
TRBJ2-5 . TRBV7-2 . CASNLGRTQETQYF TGTGCCAGCAATCTGGGGCGGACACAAGAGACCCAGTACTTC
TRBJ2-2 few TRBV7-9 . CGQVHHTGELFF TGTGGTCAGGTACATCACACCGGGGAGCTGTTTTTT
TRBJ2-3 few TRBV9 . CASSVGSGTDTQYF TGTGCCAGCAGCGTAGGGTCAGGGACGGATACGCAGTATTTT
TRBJ2-2 . TRBV7-2 TRBD2 CASSSRLAVNTGELFF TGTGCCAGCAGCTCAAGACTAGCGGTGAACACCGGGGAGCTGTTTTTT
TRBJ2-6 few TRBV25-1 . CASGNSGANVLTF TGTGCCAGTGGTAACTCTGGGGCCAACGTCCTGACTTTC
TRBJ1-1 few TRBV7-2 TRBD1 CASSRPQGSTEAFF TGTGCCAGCAGCCGACCACAGGGGTCTACTGAAGCTTTCTTT
TRBJ1-6 . TRBV10-3 TRBD1 CAIRPDRGVSSYNSPLHF TGTGCCATCAGACCCGACAGGGGAGTTAGCTCCTATAATTCACCCCTCCACTTT
TRBJ1-1 few TRBV9 . CASSVGTNTEAFF TGTGCCAGCAGCGTCGGGACGAACACTGAAGCTTTCTTT
TRBJ2-2 . TRBV5-6 TRBD2 CASSLVASGRTGELFF TGTGCCAGCAGCTTAGTCGCTAGCGGGAGAACCGGGGAGCTGTTTTTT
TRBJ1-4 . TRBV5-1 . CASSPLGNEKLFF TGCGCCAGCAGCCCACTTGGTAATGAAAAACTGTTTTTT
TRBJ2-2 . TRBV7-2 TRBD1 CASSQAGGNTGELFF TGTGCCAGCAGCCAAGCAGGGGGGAACACCGGGGAGCTGTTTTTT
TRBJ2-1 . TRBV11-1 . CASSPGLPTNEQFF TGTGCCAGCAGCCCGGGACTCCCAACCAATGAGCAGTTCTTC
TRBJ2-7 . TRBV20-1 . CSAKTAYEQYF TGCAGTGCCAAGACAGCCTACGAGCAGTACTTC